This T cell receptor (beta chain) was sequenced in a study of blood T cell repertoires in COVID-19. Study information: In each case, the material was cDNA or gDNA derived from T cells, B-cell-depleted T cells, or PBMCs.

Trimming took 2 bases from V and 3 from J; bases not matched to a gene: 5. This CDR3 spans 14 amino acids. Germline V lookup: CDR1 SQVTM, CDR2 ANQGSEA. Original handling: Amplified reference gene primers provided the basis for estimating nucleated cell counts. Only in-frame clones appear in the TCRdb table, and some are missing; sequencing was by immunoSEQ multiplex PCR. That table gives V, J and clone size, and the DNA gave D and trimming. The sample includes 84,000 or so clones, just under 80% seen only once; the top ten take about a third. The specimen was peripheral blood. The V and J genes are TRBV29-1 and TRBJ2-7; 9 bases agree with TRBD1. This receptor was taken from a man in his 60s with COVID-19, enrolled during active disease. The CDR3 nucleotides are TGCAGCGTTGAAATTGGGGACAGGGTCTACGAGCAGTACTTC. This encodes CSVEIGDRVYEQYF.